The rows below give T cell receptor beta chains drawn from one sample of a study of blood T cells in healthy people across ages. Using its own MiXCR run on the 5' RACE reads, TCRdb lists one record per CDR3 protein. The sample includes 250,000 to 300,000 distinct CDR3 sequences, around 27% of them seen just once. The source material was blood. Every receptor here comes from a woman aged 70-85 years in good health. Both conserved end residues are part of each CDR3. A D gene is named only where the DNA matches it firmly. Size is stated for part of the rows, as once, few or many counts, or as a class when the clone is expanded.

clone_size d_call j_call cdr3_length v_call cdr3_aa cdr3_nt
many TRBD1 TRBJ1-2 17 TRBV9 CASSVEGTDPFPHGYTF TGTGCCAGCAGCGTAGAGGGGACAGACCCCTTCCCCCATGGCTACACCTTC
few NA TRBJ1-4 14 TRBV2 CASSEQGANEKLFF TGTGCCAGCAGTGAACAGGGAGCTAATGAAAAACTGTTTTTT
few TRBD1 TRBJ1-5 16 TRBV5-5 CASSWIPGQNNQPQHF TGTGCCAGCAGCTGGATACCGGGACAGAACAATCAGCCCCAGCATTTT
NA TRBD2 TRBJ2-5 15 TRBV6-5 CASSYSASGVETQYF TGTGCCAGCAGTTACTCGGCTAGCGGGGTTGAGACCCAGTACTTC
NA TRBD1 TRBJ1-4 15 TRBV2 CATKGQGISNEKLFF TGTGCCACCAAGGGACAGGGGATTAGTAATGAAAAACTGTTTTTT
NA NA TRBJ2-6 16 TRBV20-1 CSASQIGVAGANVLTF TGCAGTGCTAGCCAAATAGGCGTCGCTGGGGCCAACGTCCTGACTTTC
NA TRBD2 TRBJ2-7 11 TRBV20-1 CSANAGGEQYF TGCAGTGCCAACGCGGGGGGCGAGCAGTACTTC
few TRBD2 TRBJ2-1 20 TRBV4-2 CASSQEGGLAGGPKYNEQFF TGTGCCAGCAGCCAAGAAGGTGGTCTAGCGGGAGGGCCGAAGTACAATGAGCAGTTCTTC
few NA TRBJ2-7 12 TRBV12-3/TRBV12-4 CASSLIGAEQYF TGTGCCAGCAGTTTAATAGGGGCCGAGCAGTACTTC
few NA TRBJ1-4 12 TRBV27 CASSSSSEKLFF TGTGCCAGCAGTTCCAGTTCGGAAAAACTGTTTTTT
NA NA TRBJ2-1 14 TRBV27 CASSFSYSYNEQFF TGTGCCAGCAGCTTTTCATACTCCTACAATGAGCAGTTCTTC
few NA TRBJ2-6 15 TRBV3-1 CASSQGGAGANVLTF TGTGCCAGCAGCCAAGGAGGGGCCGGGGCCAACGTCCTGACTTTC
few NA TRBJ2-2 11 TRBV29-1 CSVDFTGELFF TGCAGCGTGGACTTCACCGGGGAGCTGTTTTTT
NA NA TRBJ1-4 14 TRBV29-1 CSVAHNGNNEKLFF TGCAGCGTTGCCCACAACGGGAACAATGAAAAACTGTTTTTT
once NA TRBJ2-1 13 TRBV20-1 CSARGSSAGEQFF TGCAGTGCTAGGGGTAGCAGTGCTGGTGAGCAGTTCTTC
few TRBD2 TRBJ2-1 16 TRBV12-3/TRBV12-4 CASSLLTSGRAGEQFF TGTGCCAGCAGTCTCCTAACTAGCGGGAGGGCCGGGGAGCAGTTCTTC